This passage covers 21 T cell receptor beta chains from one sample sequenced in a study of immune evolution from preneoplasia to lung adenocarcinoma. The data were produced by immunoSEQ multiplex PCR, yet TCRdb's version contains in-frame clones alone and is incomplete. Altogether 2,000 to 2,500 clones are present, 75% to 85% being singletons, with the ten largest covering roughly a tenth. The sample was FFPE normal lung tissue adjacent to the tumor. These receptors came from a person between 45 and 65 years old with lung adenocarcinoma.

This sequence joins TRBV5-1 and TRBJ2-7, with 16 bases fitting TRBD2. Trimming at V came to 4 bases and at J to 13 bases, leaving 8 bases not matched to a gene. Germline CDR1 and CDR2: SGHRS and YFSETQ. This CDR3 has 14 residues. The CDR3 nucleotides read TGCGCCAGCAGCGGAGGGACTAGCGGGAGGGAGGAATACTTC. Its protein is CASSGGTSGREEYF.

This clone occurred once. The chain carries TRBV5-4 and TRBJ1-2; maybe TRBD1 (6 bases). This CDR3 spans 13 amino acids. Germline-derived CDR1 and CDR2 are SGHNT and YYREEE (reference sequence). V lost 6 bases and J 1 base, leaving 10 bases between the germline ends. In DNA, the CDR3 is TGTGCCAGCAAACAGGGAGTTAACTATGGCTACACCTTC. Translation gives CASKQGVNYGYTF. Variable domain in full (rest from reference TRBV5-4 and TRBJ1-2): ETGVTQSPTHLIKTRGQQVTLRCSSQSGHNTVSWYQQALGQGPQFIFQYYREEENGRGNFPPRFSGLQFPNYSSELNVNALELDDSALYLCASKQGVNYGYTFGSGTRLTVV.

The rearrangement uses TRBV27 and TRBJ2-1; 9 nucleotides match TRBD2. Unmatched junction bases numbered 0, after V lost 2 bases and J lost 4 bases. CDR1 MNHEY and CDR2 SMNVEV come from the germline V gene (reference sequence). This CDR3 comprises 14 residues. CDR3 sequence (DNA): TGTGCCAGCAGTTTAGCGGGAGGGTACAATGAGCAGTTCTTC. Its translation: CASSLAGGYNEQFF.

This chain links TRBV11-2 with TRBJ2-5; D is perhaps TRBD2 (6 bases). CDR3 length: 15 amino acids. The ends were cut back, 3 bases at V and 1 base at J, with 12 bases in the middle. CDR1 SGHAT and CDR2 FQNNGV come from the germline V gene. CDR3 region: CASSFAGSPQETQYF. CDR3 coding DNA: TGTGCCAGCAGCTTTGCGGGATCCCCCCAAGAGACCCAGTACTTC. Full variable domain (remainder filled in from reference TRBV11-2 and TRBJ2-5): EAGVAQSPRYKIIEKRQSVAFWCNPISGHATLYWYQQILGQGPKLLIQFQNNGVVDDSQLPKDRFSAERLKGVDSTLKIQPAKLEDSAVYLCASSFAGSPQETQYFGPGTRLLVL.

This clone was detected once. Its ends do not fully match the called genes, so a read error is possible. The CDR3 is CASSLGTGTGAYNEQFF. The CDR3 region has the DNA TGTGCTAGCAGCTTAGGGACCGGGACAGGAGCCTACAATGAGCAGTTCTTC. V and J are TRBV7-7 and TRBJ2-1; 8 bases map to TRBD1. The CDR3 has 17 residues. CDR1 SSHAT and CDR2 FNYEAQ come from the germline V gene (reference sequence). The variable domain in full, completed from reference TRBV7-7 and TRBJ2-1, reads GAGVSQSPRYKVTKRGQDVTLRCDPISSHATLYWYQQALGQGPEFLTYFNYEAQPDKSGLPSDRFSAERPEGSISTLTIQRTEQRDSAMYRCASSLGTGTGAYNEQFFGPGTRLTVL.

The chain has TRBV11-3 and TRBJ2-7, with D uncertain. The CDR3 has 12 residues. Germline-derived CDR1 and CDR2 are SGHNT and YENEEA. V gave up 5 bases and J gave up 0 bases, with 5 bases separating them. CDR3 amino acids: CASSPNSYEQYF. The CDR3 nucleotides read TGTGCCAGCAGCCCAAACTCCTACGAGCAGTACTTC.

Relative to its sample, this clone is large. The CDR3 region is CASGTIGAEPYEQYF. In DNA form, the CDR3 reads TGTGCCAGCGGGACTATTGGAGCGGAACCTTACGAGCAGTACTTC. The rearrangement uses TRBV5-6 and TRBJ2-7, with TRBD2 matching over 7 bases. Trimming removed 7 bases from V and 4 bases from J; junction bases left unmatched: 14. This CDR3 spans 15 amino acids. Germline lookup yields CDR1 SGHDT and CDR2 YYEEEE.

The CDR3 bases are TGCAGCGTCCGAGACGGAACCTACGAGCAGTACTTC. The encoded protein is CSVRDGTYEQYF. The rearrangement uses TRBV29-1 and TRBJ2-7; D remains ambiguous. The CDR3 has 12 amino acids. Germline CDR1 SQVTM, CDR2 ANQGSEA. Trimming cost V 6 bases and J 2 bases, with 11 bases left between them.

This clone was found once. J is TRBJ2-2 and V is TRBV28; D is ambiguous. The germline CDR1 and CDR2 sequences are MDHEN and SYDVKM. Trimming took 8 bases from V and 2 from J, leaving 12 bases between them. The CDR3 has 14 residues. The CDR3, as DNA: TGTGCCAGCGTCCGGTCTCCTAACACCGGGGAGCTGTTTTTT. It specifies CASVRSPNTGELFF. The entire variable domain, with the rest obtained from reference TRBV28 and TRBJ2-2, is as follows: DVKVTQSSRYLVKRTGEKVFLECVQDMDHENMFWYRQDPGLGLRLIYFSYDVKMKEKGDIPEGYSVSREKKERFSLILESASTNQTSMYLCASVRSPNTGELFFGEGSRLTVL.

The chain employs TRBV6-5 and TRBJ1-4; a weak D match, TRBD1 (6 bases). CDR1 and CDR2 (germline): MNHEY, SVGAGI. This CDR3 region has 14 residues. The V and J ends lost 6 bases and 1 base respectively, with 9 bases between them. The CDR3 loop reads CASRDSLTNEKLFF. CDR3 coding DNA: TGTGCCAGCAGGGACAGTCTAACTAATGAAAAACTGTTTTTT.

The rearrangement links TRBV18 to TRBJ1-2; D ambiguous. V dropped 1 base and J dropped 6 bases, with 15 bases sitting between them. In germline, CDR1 is KGHSH, CDR2 LQKENI. This CDR3 is built from 15 residues. The CDR3 DNA reads TGTGCCAGCTCACCACTAGGGCAGGCTTTCGATGGCTACACCTTC. It yields the protein CASSPLGQAFDGYTF.

This sequence joins TRBV6-1 and TRBJ2-5; 9 positions agree with TRBD1. Germline V gives CDR1 MNHNS, CDR2 SASEGT. Trimming removed 5 bases from V and 2 bases from J; junction bases left unmatched: 6. The CDR3 has 15 amino acids. CDR3 region: CASSFNRGRQETQYF. The CDR3, as DNA: TGTGCCAGCAGTTTCAACAGGGGGCGGCAAGAGACCCAGTACTTC.

V usage is TRBV4-1 and J usage is TRBJ2-7; a possible D gene is TRBD2 (5 bases). The CDR3 sequence is 13 residues long. The germline gives CDR1 MGHRA, CDR2 YSYEKL. V shed 4 bases and J shed 4 bases, with 11 bases lying between them. The CDR3 region has the DNA TGCGCCAGCAGCCGAGGGCCGGGGTACGAGCAGTACTTC. Residues: CASSRGPGYEQYF.

This clone was found a few times. The chain recombines TRBV6-6 with TRBJ1-1; D is unresolved. CDR1 and CDR2 from the germline V gene are MNHNY and SVGAGI (reference sequence). This CDR3 region has 14 residues. V lost 5 bases to trimming and J lost 1 base, with 11 bases between them. The CDR3 nucleotides read TGTGCCAGCAGTCGAGGTGGAGGGAACACTGAAGCTTTCTTT. This sequence encodes CASSRGGGNTEAFF.

V and J are TRBV5-1 and TRBJ2-1, with D maybe TRBD1 (7 bases). In germline, CDR1 is SGHRS, CDR2 YFSETQ. Trimming cost V 4 bases and J 1 base, with 21 bases left between them. The CDR3 totals 18 residues. As DNA, the CDR3 is TGCGCCAGCAGCCCGGACAGGAGCAGACGGGGGTCCTACAATGAGCAGTTCTTC. It specifies CASSPDRSRRGSYNEQFF. Drawing the rest from reference TRBV5-1 and TRBJ2-1, the complete variable domain is KAGVTQTPRYLIKTRGQQVTLSCSPISGHRSVSWYQQTPGQGLQFLFEYFSETQRNKGNFPGRFSGRQFSNSRSEMNVSTLELGDSALYLCASSPDRSRRGSYNEQFFGPGTRLTVL.

The gene calls are TRBV2 and TRBJ2-7, with 7 positions matching TRBD2. The CDR3 sequence is 14 residues long. J lost 3 bases, V lost 4 bases, and 6 bases had no gene match. Germline lookup yields CDR1 SNHLY and CDR2 FYNNEI. CDR3 residues: CASSAGGSGYEQYF. The CDR3 DNA reads TGTGCCAGCAGTGCGGGGGGTAGCGGCTACGAGCAGTACTTC.

The table lists this clone with a count of one. The rearrangement uses TRBV5-4 and TRBJ2-1; D is uncertain. In germline, CDR1 is SGHNT, CDR2 YYREEE (reference sequence). Trimming pared 4 bases from V and 2 bases from J, leaving 13 bases between. This CDR3 is built from 15 residues. Here the CDR3 reads CASSPHYLPYNEQFF. CDR3 nucleotides: TGTGCCAGCAGCCCCCACTACCTCCCCTACAATGAGCAGTTCTTC.

This chain connects TRBV6-5 to TRBJ2-1; 15 bases are shared with TRBD2. V shed 4 bases and J 10 bases; nucleotides not matched to a gene: 2. Germline CDR1 MNHEY, CDR2 SVGAGI. This CDR3 has 14 residues. The CDR3 loop reads CASSLGTSGREQFF. Here the CDR3 DNA reads TGTGCCAGCAGTTTGGGGACTAGCGGGAGGGAGCAGTTCTTC.

The count of this clone is one. The CDR3 coding sequence is TGTGCCAGCAGCGTAGCAGTCGACAGCACAGATACGCAGTATTTT. Translation gives CASSVAVDSTDTQYF. The rearrangement links TRBV9 to TRBJ2-3; D gene unclear. Trimming shortened V by 0 bases and J by 0 bases, and 8 bases separated the two germline ends. The germline V gene has CDR1 SGDLS and CDR2 YYNGEE. This CDR3 spans 15 amino acids.

The chain carries TRBV5-1 and TRBJ2-5; possible D gene TRBD1, 6 bases. V was cut by 0 bases and J by 3 bases, with 9 bases left in between. CDR1 and CDR2 from the germline V gene are SGHRS and YFSETQ. The CDR3 totals 14 residues. The CDR3, as DNA: TGCGCCAGCAGCTTGGGACAGGCCGAAGAGACCCAGTACTTC. As protein: CASSLGQAEETQYF.

The chain joins TRBV6-1 to TRBJ1-2, with 9 bases fitting TRBD1. Germline lookup yields CDR1 MNHNS and CDR2 SASEGT. Trimming cost V 3 bases and J 4 bases; bases outside gene matches: 3. This CDR3 is built from 14 residues. CDR3 in amino acids: CASSDGTGLYGYTF. The CDR3 DNA follows: TGTGCCAGCAGTGACGGGACAGGGCTCTATGGCTACACCTTC.